Described below is a single T cell receptor beta chain sequence and its context. The source of the sample is a study of T cell changes during pregnancy in multiple sclerosis. TCRdb's copy holds only in-frame clones and misses some; the assay was immunoSEQ multiplex PCR. Among around 50,000 clones listed, approximately 95% were seen once. CDR1 is GTSNPN and CDR2 is SVGIG in the germline V gene (reference sequence). CDR3 length: 13 residues. V shed 5 bases and J shed 1 base, with 11 bases lying between them. The TCR sequence derives from a female donor with multiple sclerosis, enrolled in a pregnancy study. The source material was CD8+ T cells from peripheral blood mononuclear cells, sampled in the first trimester of pregnancy. The chain recombines TRBV30 with TRBJ1-1; D is unclear. The DNA for the CDR3 is TGTGCCTGGGAGCACAGTGAGAACACTGAAGCTTTCTTT. As protein: CAWEHSENTEAFF.